The sequence of this T cell receptor (beta chain) was determined in a study of T-cell reconstitution after alpha-beta-depleted transplantation in children (dated by TCRdb to the mid-2010s). General notes on the study: T-cell immune reconstitution after TCRalphabeta/CD19-depleted allogeneic hematopoietic cell transplantation in children was quantitatively tracked in the study by means of TCR repertoire profiling.

The library was made by PCR. Instrument used: Illumina HiSeq 2500. To normalize quantification of the TCRbeta repertoire, the TCR libraries were built with molecular barcoding that relied on unique molecular identifiers. TCRdb applied fastp at Q25 and MiXCR to the public reads, then kept only in-frame beta chains. Identical CDR3 proteins give one entry, which carries the most common genes and DNA. The sample table holds almost 500,000 distinct CDR3 sequences, of which 12% were seen once. The top ten clonotypes cover around 6% of the sample. About this clonotype: There is no known antigen for this receptor. Nothing much larger sits one base from this clone, and base qualities are not available.

CDR1 is given as MGHRA and CDR2 as YSYEKL, both from the germline V gene. V is shortened by 8 bases, J by 6 bases, and the region joining them spans 7 bases. Inclusive of the bounding cysteine and phenylalanine, the CDR3 is 11 residues long. Only the CDR3 portion is preserved as DNA: 33 bases, with reading frame beginning at the first base. The input for sequencing was PBMCs from the stem cell graft donor, taken from the stem cell graft. This sequence uses TRBV4-1 and TRBJ2-2, with no D gene named confidently. This TCR derives from a human donor who donated a stem cell graft to a child with combined immunodeficiency. The CDR3 region has the sequence CASGYPGELFF. Here is the DNA: TGCGCCAGCGGCTACCCCGGGGAGCTGTTTTTT.